This TCR beta chain is from a study of blood T cell repertoires in COVID-19. Study in general: Acute-phase and convalescent COVID-19 samples originated in the United States, Italy and Spain. PBMCs, B-cell-depleted T cells, or T cells provided the cDNA or gDNA that made up the material.

How the authors handled the data: Nucleated cell counts were estimated from reference gene primer amplification. The method was immunoSEQ multiplex PCR; TCRdb's version includes in-frame clones alone and lacks a portion of them. Clone size and the V and J calls come from that table; the DNA yielded D and trimming. The sample yields around 190,000 clones, 80% to 90% seen once. This CDR3 contains 13 residues. Germline CDR1 is SNHLY and CDR2 is FYNNEI. Deletions cut 7 bases from V and 0 bases from J, with 7 bases between. The clonotype comes from a man aged 65 to 85 with active or convalescent COVID-19. The source material was peripheral blood. J is TRBJ1-3 and V is TRBV2; D unresolved. The CDR3 nucleotides read TGTGCCAGCACCGACACCTCTGGAAACACCATATATTTT. This translates into CASTDTSGNTIYF.